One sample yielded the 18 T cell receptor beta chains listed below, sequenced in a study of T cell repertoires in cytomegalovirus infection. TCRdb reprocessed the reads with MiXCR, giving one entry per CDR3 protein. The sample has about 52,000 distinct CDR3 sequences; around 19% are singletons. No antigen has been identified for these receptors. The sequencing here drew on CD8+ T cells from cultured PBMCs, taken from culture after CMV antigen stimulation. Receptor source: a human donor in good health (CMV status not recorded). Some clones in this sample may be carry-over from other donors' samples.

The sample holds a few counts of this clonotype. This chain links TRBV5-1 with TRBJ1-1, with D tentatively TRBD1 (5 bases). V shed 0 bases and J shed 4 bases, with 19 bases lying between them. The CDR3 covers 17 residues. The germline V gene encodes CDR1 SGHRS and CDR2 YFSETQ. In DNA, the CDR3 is TGCGCCAGCAGCTTGGACGGACGACAGCATGCTGGCACTGAAGCTTTCTTT. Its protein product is CASSLDGRQHAGTEAFF.

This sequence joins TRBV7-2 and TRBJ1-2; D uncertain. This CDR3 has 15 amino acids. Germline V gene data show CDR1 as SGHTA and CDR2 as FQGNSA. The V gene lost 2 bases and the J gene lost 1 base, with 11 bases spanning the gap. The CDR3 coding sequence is TGTGCCAGCAGCTTAAAGGGCCACTTTAACTATGGCTACACCTTC. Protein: CASSLKGHFNYGYTF.

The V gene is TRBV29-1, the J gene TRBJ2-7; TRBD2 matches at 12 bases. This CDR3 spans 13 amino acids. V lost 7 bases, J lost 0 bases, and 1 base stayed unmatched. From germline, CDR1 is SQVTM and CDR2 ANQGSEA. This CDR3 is CSGTSGTSYEQYF. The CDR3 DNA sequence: TGCAGCGGGACTAGCGGGACCTCCTACGAGCAGTACTTC.

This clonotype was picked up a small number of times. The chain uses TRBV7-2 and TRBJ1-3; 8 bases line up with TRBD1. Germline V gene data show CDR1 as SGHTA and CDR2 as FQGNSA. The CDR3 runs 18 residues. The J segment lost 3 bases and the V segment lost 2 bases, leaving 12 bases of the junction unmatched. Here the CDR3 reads CASSLNQGATFGGNTIYF. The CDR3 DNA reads TGTGCCAGCAGCTTAAACCAGGGGGCCACTTTTGGTGGAAACACCATATATTTT.

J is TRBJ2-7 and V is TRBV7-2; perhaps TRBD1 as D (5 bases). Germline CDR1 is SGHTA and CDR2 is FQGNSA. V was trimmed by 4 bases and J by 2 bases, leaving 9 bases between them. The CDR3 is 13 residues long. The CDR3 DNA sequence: TGTGCCAGCAGCTACAGCAGGGCCTACGAGCAGTACTTC. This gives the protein CASSYSRAYEQYF.

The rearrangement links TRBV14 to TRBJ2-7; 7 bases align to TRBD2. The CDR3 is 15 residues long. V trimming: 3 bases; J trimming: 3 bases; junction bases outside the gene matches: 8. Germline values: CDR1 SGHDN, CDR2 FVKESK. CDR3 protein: CASSQGRDGLYEQYF. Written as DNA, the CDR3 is TGTGCCAGCAGCCAGGGGAGGGACGGTCTCTACGAGCAGTACTTC.

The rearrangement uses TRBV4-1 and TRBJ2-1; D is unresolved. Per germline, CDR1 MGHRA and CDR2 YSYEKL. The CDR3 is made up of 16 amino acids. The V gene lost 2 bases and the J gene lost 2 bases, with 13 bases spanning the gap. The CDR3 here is CASSQRLDSAYNEQFF. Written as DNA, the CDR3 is TGCGCCAGCAGCCAAAGACTCGACTCCGCCTACAATGAGCAGTTCTTC.

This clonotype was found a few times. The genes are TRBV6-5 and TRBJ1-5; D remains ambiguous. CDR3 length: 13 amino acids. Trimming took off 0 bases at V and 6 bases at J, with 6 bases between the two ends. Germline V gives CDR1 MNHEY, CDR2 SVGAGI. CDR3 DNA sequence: TGTGCCAGCAGTTACTCAGCTGGTCAGCCCCAGCATTTT. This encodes CASSYSAGQPQHF.

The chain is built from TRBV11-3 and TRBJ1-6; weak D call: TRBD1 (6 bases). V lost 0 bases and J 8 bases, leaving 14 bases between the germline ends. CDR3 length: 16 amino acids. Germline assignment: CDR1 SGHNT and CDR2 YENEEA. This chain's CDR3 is CASSLESTGQDSPLHF. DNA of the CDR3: TGTGCCAGCAGCTTAGAGTCTACAGGGCAGGATTCACCCCTCCACTTT.

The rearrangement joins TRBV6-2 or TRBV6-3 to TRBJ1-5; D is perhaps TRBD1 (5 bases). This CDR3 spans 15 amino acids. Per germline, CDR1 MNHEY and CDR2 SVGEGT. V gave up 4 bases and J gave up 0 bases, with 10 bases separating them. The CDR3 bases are TGTGCCAGCAGTTCCCCGGGGCATAGCAATCAGCCCCAGCATTTT. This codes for CASSSPGHSNQPQHF.

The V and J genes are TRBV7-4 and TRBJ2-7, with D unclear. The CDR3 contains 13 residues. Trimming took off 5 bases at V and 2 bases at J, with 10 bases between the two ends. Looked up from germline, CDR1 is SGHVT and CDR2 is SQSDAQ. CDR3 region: CASSPKFPYEQYF. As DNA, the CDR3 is TGTGCCAGCAGCCCGAAGTTCCCCTACGAGCAGTACTTC.

This CDR3 reads CASSPQVGYMNTEAFF. CDR3 nucleotide sequence: TGTGCCAGCAGTCCCCAGGTGGGATACATGAACACTGAAGCTTTCTTT. This rearrangement joins TRBV12-3 or TRBV12-4 to TRBJ1-1; D gene ambiguous. The ends were cut back, 5 bases at V and 0 bases at J, with 16 bases in the middle. This CDR3 region has 16 residues.

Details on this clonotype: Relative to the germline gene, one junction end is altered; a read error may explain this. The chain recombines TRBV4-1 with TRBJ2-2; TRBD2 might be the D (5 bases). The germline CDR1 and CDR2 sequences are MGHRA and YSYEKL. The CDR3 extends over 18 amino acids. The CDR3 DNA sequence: TGCGCCAGCAGACAAGTTACGAGGGCGCGTCGGGGCACCGGGGAGCTGTTTTTT. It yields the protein CASRQVTRARRGTGELFF.

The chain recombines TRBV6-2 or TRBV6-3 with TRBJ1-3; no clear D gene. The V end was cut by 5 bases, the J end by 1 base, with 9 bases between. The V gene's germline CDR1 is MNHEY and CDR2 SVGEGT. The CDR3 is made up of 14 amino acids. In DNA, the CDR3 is TGTGCCAGCAGTCGGACGGAGTCTGGAAACACCATATATTTT. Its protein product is CASSRTESGNTIYF.

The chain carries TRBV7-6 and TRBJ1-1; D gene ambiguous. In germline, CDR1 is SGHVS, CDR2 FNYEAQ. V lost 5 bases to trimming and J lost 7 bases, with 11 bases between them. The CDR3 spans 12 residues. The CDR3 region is CASSRTSDEAFF. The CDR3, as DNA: TGTGCCAGCAGCCGGACGTCTGATGAAGCTTTCTTT.

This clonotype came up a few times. CDR3 DNA sequence: TGTGCCAGCAGCTTAGAGACAGTCAACTATGGCTACACCTTC. Encoded protein: CASSLETVNYGYTF. The V call is TRBV11-2, the J call TRBJ1-2; D is perhaps TRBD1 (5 bases). Germline lookup yields CDR1 SGHAT and CDR2 FQNNGV. V was pared by 0 bases and J by 2 bases, with 7 bases between. The CDR3 has 14 residues.

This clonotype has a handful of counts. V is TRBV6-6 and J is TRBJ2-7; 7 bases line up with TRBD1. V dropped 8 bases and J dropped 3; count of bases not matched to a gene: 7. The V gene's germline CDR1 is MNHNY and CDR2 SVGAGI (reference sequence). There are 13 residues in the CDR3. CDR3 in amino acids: CASLLGTDYEQYF. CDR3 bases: TGTGCCAGCCTCCTAGGGACAGACTACGAGCAGTACTTC.

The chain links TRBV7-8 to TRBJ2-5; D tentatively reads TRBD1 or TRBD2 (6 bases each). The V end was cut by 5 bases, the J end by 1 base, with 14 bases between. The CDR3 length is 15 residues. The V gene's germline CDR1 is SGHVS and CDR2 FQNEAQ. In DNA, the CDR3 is TGTGCCAGCAGCCCCCTCGAGGGGGGCCAAGAGACCCAGTACTTC. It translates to CASSPLEGGQETQYF.